The TCR beta chain under discussion was sequenced for a study of a mutant IDH1 vaccine in newly diagnosed glioma (dated by TCRdb to the early 2020s). With respect to the entire study: Vaccination started 4-6 weeks after radiotherapy alone, or was given together with temozolomide cycles in the groups whose treatment included chemotherapy. Of the approximately 35 treated patients, around 62% were male and 37.5% were female, and a mean age of roughly 37 years was recorded. Prior to enrollment, standard therapy consisting of radiotherapy alone, temozolomide alone, or radiochemotherapy with temozolomide had been administered to patients, with the combination being received by most patients. The week-35 safety follow-up took place at visit V12, and the week-47 end of study took place at visit V13. Peripheral blood samples were drawn at six visits, namely V03 (baseline), V05, V07, V10, V12 and V13. Longitudinal TCRB deep sequencing was performed for fewer than 30 treated patients wherever samples were available for exploratory analyses.

On this clone itself: No cognate antigen has been identified for it. It has no much larger one-base neighbor in the sample; base qualities were not kept.

The time point label here, explained by the study, means: week 35, safety follow-up. Each vaccine dose was 300 ug of a 20-mer mutant IDH1 peptide in Montanide, given subcutaneously with topical imiquimod. Across visits V03 through V10, patients got a total of eight vaccinations, given in weeks 1, 3, 5, 7, 11, 15, 19 and 23. The donors had newly diagnosed IDH1-mutant astrocytomas of WHO grade 3 or 4 that showed loss of nuclear ATRX. The samples were drawn from NOA16, a multicentre, single-arm, open-label phase I trial in Germany that tested a mutant IDH1 peptide vaccine in humans for the first time. Genomic DNA for TCRB sequencing was extracted from EDTA blood using the DNeasy Blood and Tissue Kit. What the work shows at the level of the full study, not this receptor alone: Selection of PBMC samples for TCRB deep sequencing was based on availability. No apparent relationship was observed between pseudoprogression and alterations in the top peripheral T cell clonotypes detected by TCRB sequencing. Vaccine-induced immune responses across multiple MHC alleles were detected in over 80% of patients. The authors noted that analyses of patient blood samples could not be reproduced because of sample limitations.

The CDR3, from cysteine to phenylalanine, totals 18 residues. Just CDR3 DNA is preserved here, 54 bases in frame from base 1. Trimming accounts for 3 bases at V and 7 bases at J, while the number of junction bases matched to no gene is 17. Via the germline V gene, CDR1 is SGDLS and CDR2 YYNGEE. Library method: the immunoSEQ multiplex PCR assay. The hsTCRB Kit was used according to the manufacturer's protocol to amplify rearranged TCR beta chain sequences. TCRB libraries were sequenced on an Illumina MiSeq. On the study's bioinformatics: Demultiplexing, trimming and gene mapping were performed with the kit vendor's proprietary platform. This immuneACCESS table, as held by TCRdb, lists in-frame sequences with V and J called but not all clones. Of the missing ones, under half trace to an unresolved V gene in checked studies; the others have no known cause. V and J calls and clone size are copied from that table; D and trimming were computed from the DNA. Counted in this sample were tens of thousands of clones; roughly nine tenths of them appeared once. The top ten constitute more than 1.5% of the sample.

The chain couples TRBV9 to TRBJ2-7; the junction holds 12 bases that match TRBD2. The sequencing here drew on PBMCs, taken from a glioma patient whose treatment included an IDH1 peptide vaccine. The source of this sequence is a man aged 40-50 years with glioma. The CDR3 reads as follows: CASSEGPLGTSGLGEQYF. The DNA sequence is as follows: TGTGCCAGCAGCGAGGGACCACTTGGGACTAGCGGGTTGGGAGAGCAGTACTTC.